This TCR beta chain was found in a study of blood T cell repertoires in COVID-19. CDR1 and CDR2 (germline): GTSNPN, SVGIG (reference sequence). This CDR3 spans 11 amino acids. The ends were cut back, 2 bases at V and 6 bases at J, with 8 bases in the middle. This clone was seen more than once but under ten times. TCRdb's copy holds only in-frame clones and misses some; the assay was immunoSEQ multiplex PCR. The sample holds about 110,000 clones, 60% to 80% seen once. The specimen was peripheral blood. The receptor's source is a woman aged 80 or older with active or convalescent COVID-19. This sequence joins TRBV30 and TRBJ2-7; D is perhaps TRBD2 (5 bases). The CDR3 nucleotides are TGTGCCTGGAGTTGGGGAGCCGAGCAGTACTTC. It specifies CAWSWGAEQYF.